The T cell receptor (beta chain) under discussion was sequenced for a study of CD39 and CD103 CD8 tumor-infiltrating T cells. About the research overall: Shown patients: HPV-positive HNSCC, HPV-negative HNSCC, ovarian cancer, melanoma.

No therapy was ongoing when samples were collected. Study observations and caveats: DP TIL clonotypes were rarely found in blood or uninvolved lymph node. DP CD8 TILs appeared more oligoclonal than DN and SP CD8 TILs and blood memory CD8 T cells.

Generated by immunoSEQ multiplex PCR, the TCRdb table keeps only in-frame clones and is missing some. This sample has 7,000 to 8,500 clones, with around two thirds found just once. In this sample, this clone turned up once. Its antigen is currently unknown. The V gene's germline CDR1 is MDHEN and CDR2 SYDVKM. This CDR3 has 14 residues. V was clipped by 2 bases and J by 0 bases, with 6 bases between them. The sample taken for sequencing was CD8+ T cells sorted from blood. Subset in this sample: total memory CD8 T cells (CD45RA-CCR7+/-) from blood or uninvolved lymph node. V and J are TRBV28 and TRBJ2-3; no definite D call. This receptor was taken from a human donor with head and neck squamous cell carcinoma. CDR3 nucleotides: TGTGCCAGCAGTTTAGGTTCTAGCACAGATACGCAGTATTTT. It encodes CASSLGSSTDTQYF.